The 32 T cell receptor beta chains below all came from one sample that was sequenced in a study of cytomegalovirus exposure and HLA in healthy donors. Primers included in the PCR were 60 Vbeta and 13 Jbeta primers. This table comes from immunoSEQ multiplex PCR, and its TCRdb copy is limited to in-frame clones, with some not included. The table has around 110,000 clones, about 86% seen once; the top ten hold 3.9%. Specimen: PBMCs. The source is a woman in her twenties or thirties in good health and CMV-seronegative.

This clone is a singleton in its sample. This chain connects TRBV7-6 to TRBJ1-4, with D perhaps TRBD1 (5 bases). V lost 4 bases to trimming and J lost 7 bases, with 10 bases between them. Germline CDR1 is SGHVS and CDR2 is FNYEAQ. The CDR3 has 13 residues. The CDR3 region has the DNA TGTGCCAGCAGCTCGCAGGGTGGTGAAAAACTGTTTTTT. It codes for CASSSQGGEKLFF.

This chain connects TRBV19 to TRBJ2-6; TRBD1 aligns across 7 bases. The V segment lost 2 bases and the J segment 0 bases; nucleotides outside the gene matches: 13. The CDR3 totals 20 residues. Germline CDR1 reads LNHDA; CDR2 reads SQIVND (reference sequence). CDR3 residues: CASSIQTLGTASSGANVLTF. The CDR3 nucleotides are TGTGCCAGTAGTATACAGACCCTGGGGACAGCCAGCTCTGGGGCCAACGTCCTGACTTTC. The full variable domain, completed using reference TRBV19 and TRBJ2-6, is DGGITQSPKYLFRKEGQNVTLSCEQNLNHDAMYWYRQDPGQGLRLIYYSQIVNDFQKGDIAEGYSVSREKKESFPLTVTSAQKNPTAFYLCASSIQTLGTASSGANVLTFGAGSRLTVL.

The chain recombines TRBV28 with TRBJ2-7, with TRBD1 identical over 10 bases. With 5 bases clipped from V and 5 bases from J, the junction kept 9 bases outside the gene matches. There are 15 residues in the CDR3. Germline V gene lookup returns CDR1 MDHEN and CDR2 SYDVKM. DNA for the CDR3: TGTGCCAGCAGTCCCCCGGGACAGGGGATCAACGAGCAGTACTTC. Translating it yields CASSPPGQGINEQYF.

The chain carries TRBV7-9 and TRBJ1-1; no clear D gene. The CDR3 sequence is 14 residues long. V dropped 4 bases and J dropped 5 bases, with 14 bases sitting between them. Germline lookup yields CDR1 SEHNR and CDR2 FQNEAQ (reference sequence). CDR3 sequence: CASSSRRGETEAFF. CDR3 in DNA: TGTGCCAGCAGCTCCCGGCGAGGAGAAACTGAAGCTTTCTTT.

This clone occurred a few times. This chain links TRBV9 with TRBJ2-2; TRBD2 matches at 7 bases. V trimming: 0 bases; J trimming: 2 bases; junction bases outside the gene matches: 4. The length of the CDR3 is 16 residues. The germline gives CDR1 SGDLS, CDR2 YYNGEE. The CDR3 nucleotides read TGTGCCAGCAGCGTAGGGGGGGGGACTAACACCGGGGAGCTGTTTTTT. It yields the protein CASSVGGGTNTGELFF.

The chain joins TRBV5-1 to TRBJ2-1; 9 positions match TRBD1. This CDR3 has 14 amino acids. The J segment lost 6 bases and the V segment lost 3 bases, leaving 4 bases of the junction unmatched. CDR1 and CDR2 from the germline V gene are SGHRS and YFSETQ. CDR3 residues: CASSSQGAVNEQFF. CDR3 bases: TGCGCCAGCAGCTCACAGGGGGCCGTCAATGAGCAGTTCTTC. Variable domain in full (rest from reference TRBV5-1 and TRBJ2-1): KAGVTQTPRYLIKTRGQQVTLSCSPISGHRSVSWYQQTPGQGLQFLFEYFSETQRNKGNFPGRFSGRQFSNSRSEMNVSTLELGDSALYLCASSSQGAVNEQFFGPGTRLTVL.

CDR3: CASSLLEGEQFF. The CDR3 nucleotides read TGTGCCAGCAGCTTATTGGAGGGGGAGCAGTTCTTC. The chain couples TRBV7-2 to TRBJ2-1, with D possibly matching TRBD2 (6 bases). The CDR3 has 12 amino acids. The V end was cut by 2 bases, the J end by 10 bases, with 9 bases between. Germline V gene lookup returns CDR1 SGHTA and CDR2 FQGNSA. Based on the CDR3 plus reference TRBV7-2 and TRBJ2-1, the full variable domain is GAGVSQSPSNKVTEKGKDVELRCDPISGHTALYWYRQSLGQGLEFLIYFQGNSAPDKSGLPSDRFSAERTGGSVSTLTIQRTQQEDSAVYLCASSLLEGEQFFGPGTRLTVL.

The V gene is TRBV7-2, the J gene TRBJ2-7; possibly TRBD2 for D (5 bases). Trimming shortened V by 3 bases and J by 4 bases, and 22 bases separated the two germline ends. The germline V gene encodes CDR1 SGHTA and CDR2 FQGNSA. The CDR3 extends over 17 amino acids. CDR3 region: CASSLARTSSSQYEQYF. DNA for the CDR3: TGTGCCAGCAGCTTGGCAAGAACTAGTAGCTCCCAATACGAGCAGTACTTC.

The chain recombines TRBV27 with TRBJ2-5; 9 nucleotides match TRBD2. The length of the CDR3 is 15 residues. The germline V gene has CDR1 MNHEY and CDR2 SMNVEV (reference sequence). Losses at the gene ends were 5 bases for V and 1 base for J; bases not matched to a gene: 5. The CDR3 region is CASSPLAGPQETQYF. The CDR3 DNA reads TGTGCCAGCAGTCCGCTAGCGGGGCCCCAAGAGACCCAGTACTTC.

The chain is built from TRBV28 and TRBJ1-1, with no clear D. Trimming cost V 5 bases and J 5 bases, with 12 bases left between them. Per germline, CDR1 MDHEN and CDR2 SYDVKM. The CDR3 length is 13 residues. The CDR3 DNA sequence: TGTGCCAGCAGTCTAGGCGGAGGGACTGAAGCTTTCTTT. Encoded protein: CASSLGGGTEAFF.

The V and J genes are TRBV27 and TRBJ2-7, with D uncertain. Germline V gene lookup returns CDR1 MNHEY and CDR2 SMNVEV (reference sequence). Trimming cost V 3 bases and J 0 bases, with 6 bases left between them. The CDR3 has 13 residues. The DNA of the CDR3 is TGTGCCAGCAGTTTCGAGAGCTCCTACGAGCAGTACTTC. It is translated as CASSFESSYEQYF.

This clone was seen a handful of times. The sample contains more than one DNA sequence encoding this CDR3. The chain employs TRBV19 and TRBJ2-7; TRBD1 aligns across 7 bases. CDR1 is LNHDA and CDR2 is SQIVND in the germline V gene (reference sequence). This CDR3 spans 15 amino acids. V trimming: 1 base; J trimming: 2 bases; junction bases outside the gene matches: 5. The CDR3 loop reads CASSIAGDRPYEQYF. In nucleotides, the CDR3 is TGTGCCAGTAGTATAGCTGGGGACAGACCCTACGAGCAGTACTTC. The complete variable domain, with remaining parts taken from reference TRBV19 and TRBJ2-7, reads DGGITQSPKYLFRKEGQNVTLSCEQNLNHDAMYWYRQDPGQGLRLIYYSQIVNDFQKGDIAEGYSVSREKKESFPLTVTSAQKNPTAFYLCASSIAGDRPYEQYFGPGTRLTVT.

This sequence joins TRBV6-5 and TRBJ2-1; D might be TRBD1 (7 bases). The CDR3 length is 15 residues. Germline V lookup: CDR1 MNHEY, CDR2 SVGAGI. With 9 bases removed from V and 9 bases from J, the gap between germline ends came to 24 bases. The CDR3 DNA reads TGTGCCAGTTGGGCGGACTATCCCAGGGGGGTTGAGCAGTTCTTC. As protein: CASWADYPRGVEQFF.

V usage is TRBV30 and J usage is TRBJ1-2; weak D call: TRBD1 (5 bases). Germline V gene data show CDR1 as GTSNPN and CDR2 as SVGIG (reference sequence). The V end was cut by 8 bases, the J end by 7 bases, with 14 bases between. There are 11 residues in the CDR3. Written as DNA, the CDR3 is TGTGCCCGCAGGGAGGACCGTGGCTACACCTTC. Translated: CARREDRGYTF.

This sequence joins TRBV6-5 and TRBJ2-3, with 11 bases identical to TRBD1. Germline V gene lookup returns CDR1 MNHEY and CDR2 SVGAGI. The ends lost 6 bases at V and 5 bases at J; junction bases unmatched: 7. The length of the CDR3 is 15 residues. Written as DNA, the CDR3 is TGTGCCAGCAGAGCCGGGACAGGGGGAGTAGATACGCAGTATTTT. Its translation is CASRAGTGGVDTQYF.

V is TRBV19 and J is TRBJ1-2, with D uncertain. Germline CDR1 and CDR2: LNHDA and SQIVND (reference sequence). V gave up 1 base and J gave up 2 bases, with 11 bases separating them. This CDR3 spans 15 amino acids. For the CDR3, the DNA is TGTGCCAGTAGTATAGTTGGCAGCGAGAACTATGGCTACACCTTC. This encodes CASSIVGSENYGYTF.

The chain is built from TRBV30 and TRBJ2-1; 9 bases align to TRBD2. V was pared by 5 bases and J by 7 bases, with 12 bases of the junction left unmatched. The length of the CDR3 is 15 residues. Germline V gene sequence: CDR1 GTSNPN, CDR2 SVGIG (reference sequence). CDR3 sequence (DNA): TGTGCCTGGGCCCCTAGCGGGATGGGCTTGAATGAGCAGTTCTTC. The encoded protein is CAWAPSGMGLNEQFF.

The CDR3, as DNA: TGCGCCAGCAGTGAGTCGATCAGGGGCTTGTCCTACGAGCAGTACTTC. It codes for CASSESIRGLSYEQYF. The chain uses TRBV10-1 and TRBJ2-7, with a weak D call TRBD1 (6 bases). V shed 0 bases and J shed 1 base, with 13 bases lying between them. Germline V CDR1 and CDR2: WNHNN, SYGVQD (reference sequence). The CDR3 is 16 residues long.

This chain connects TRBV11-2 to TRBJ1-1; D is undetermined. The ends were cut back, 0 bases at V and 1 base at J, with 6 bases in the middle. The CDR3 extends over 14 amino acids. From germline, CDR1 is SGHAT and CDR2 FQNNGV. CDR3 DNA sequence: TGTGCCAGCAGCTTAGATTCCAGGAACACTGAAGCTTTCTTT. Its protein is CASSLDSRNTEAFF.

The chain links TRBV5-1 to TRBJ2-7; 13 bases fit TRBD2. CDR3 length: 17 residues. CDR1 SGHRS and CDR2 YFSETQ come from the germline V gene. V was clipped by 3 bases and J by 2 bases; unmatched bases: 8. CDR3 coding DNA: TGCGCCAGCAGCTGGGGACTAGCGGGAATAGGGGCCTACGAGCAGTACTTC. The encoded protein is CASSWGLAGIGAYEQYF. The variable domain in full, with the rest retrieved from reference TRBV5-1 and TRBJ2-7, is KAGVTQTPRYLIKTRGQQVTLSCSPISGHRSVSWYQQTPGQGLQFLFEYFSETQRNKGNFPGRFSGRQFSNSRSEMNVSTLELGDSALYLCASSWGLAGIGAYEQYFGPGTRLTVT.

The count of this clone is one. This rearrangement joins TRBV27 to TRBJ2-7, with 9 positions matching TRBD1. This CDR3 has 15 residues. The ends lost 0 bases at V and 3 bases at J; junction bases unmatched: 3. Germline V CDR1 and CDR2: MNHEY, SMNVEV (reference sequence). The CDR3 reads CASSLSRTGDYEQYF. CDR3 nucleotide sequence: TGTGCCAGCAGTTTATCGCGGACAGGGGACTACGAGCAGTACTTC.

CDR3 DNA sequence: TGTGCCAGCAGTGAGACAGGCGGGGATACGCAGTATTTT. This translates into CASSETGGDTQYF. This chain connects TRBV6-1 to TRBJ2-3; TRBD1 might be the D (6 bases). This CDR3 contains 13 residues. Germline lookup yields CDR1 MNHNS and CDR2 SASEGT. With 3 bases removed from V and 6 bases from J, the gap between germline ends came to 10 bases.

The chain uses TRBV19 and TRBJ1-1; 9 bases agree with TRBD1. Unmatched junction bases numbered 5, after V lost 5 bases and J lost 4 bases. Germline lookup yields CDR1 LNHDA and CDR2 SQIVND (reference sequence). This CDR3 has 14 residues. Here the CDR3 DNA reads TGTGCCAGTAGTCTACAGGGGGCCGGCACTGAAGCTTTCTTT. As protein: CASSLQGAGTEAFF.

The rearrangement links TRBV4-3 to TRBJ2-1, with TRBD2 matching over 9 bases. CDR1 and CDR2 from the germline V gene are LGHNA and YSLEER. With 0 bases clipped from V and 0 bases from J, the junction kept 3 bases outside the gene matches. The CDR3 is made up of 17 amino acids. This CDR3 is CASSQDPSGVSYNEQFF. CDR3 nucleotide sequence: TGCGCCAGCAGCCAAGATCCTAGCGGGGTCTCCTACAATGAGCAGTTCTTC.

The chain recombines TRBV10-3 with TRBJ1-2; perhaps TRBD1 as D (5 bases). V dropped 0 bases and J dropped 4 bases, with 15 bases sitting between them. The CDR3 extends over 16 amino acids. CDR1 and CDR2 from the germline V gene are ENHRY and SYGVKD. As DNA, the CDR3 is TGTGCCATCAGTGAGTCGAAAACTCGGGGGACCTATGGCTACACCTTC. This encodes CAISESKTRGTYGYTF.

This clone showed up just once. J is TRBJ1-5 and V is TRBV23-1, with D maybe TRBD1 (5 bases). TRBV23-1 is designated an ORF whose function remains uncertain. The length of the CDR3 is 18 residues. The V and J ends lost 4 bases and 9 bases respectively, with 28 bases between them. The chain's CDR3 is CASSLTSEGRGGSGPQHF. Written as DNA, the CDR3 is TGCGCCAGCAGTCTCACCAGTGAAGGAAGGGGCGGTTCGGGGCCCCAGCATTTT.

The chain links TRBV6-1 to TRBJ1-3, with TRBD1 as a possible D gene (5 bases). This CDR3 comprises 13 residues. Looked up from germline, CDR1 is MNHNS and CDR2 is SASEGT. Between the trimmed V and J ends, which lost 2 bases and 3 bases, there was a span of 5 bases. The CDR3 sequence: CASSERGGNTIYF. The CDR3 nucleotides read TGTGCCAGCAGTGAAAGGGGTGGAAACACCATATATTTT.

In DNA form, the CDR3 reads TGTGCCTGGAGGACTAGCGGGAGGGCCGGGGAGCTGTTTTTT. Its protein is CAWRTSGRAGELFF. The chain employs TRBV30 and TRBJ2-2; TRBD2 matches 14 bases. V gave up 3 bases and J gave up 6 bases; unmatched junction bases: 0. Germline V gives CDR1 GTSNPN, CDR2 SVGIG (reference sequence). The CDR3 totals 14 residues. Using reference TRBV30 and TRBJ2-2 for the parts outside the CDR3, the full variable domain is SQTIHQWPATLVQPVGSPLSLECTVEGTSNPNLYWYRQAAGRGLQLLFYSVGIGQISSEVPQNLSASRPQDRQFILSSKKLLLSDSGFYLCAWRTSGRAGELFFGEGSRLTVL.

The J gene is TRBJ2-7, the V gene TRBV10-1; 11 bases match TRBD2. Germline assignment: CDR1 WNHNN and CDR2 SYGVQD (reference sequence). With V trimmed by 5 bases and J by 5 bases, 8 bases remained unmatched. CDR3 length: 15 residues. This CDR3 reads CASSLRLAGSHEQYF. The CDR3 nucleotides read TGCGCCAGCAGTTTGAGACTAGCGGGATCCCACGAGCAGTACTTC.

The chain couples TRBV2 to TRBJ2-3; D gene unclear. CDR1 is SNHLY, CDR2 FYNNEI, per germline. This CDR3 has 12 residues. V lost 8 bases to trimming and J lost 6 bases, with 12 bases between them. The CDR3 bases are TGTGCCAGCCTGAGCCTGTCGGATACGCAGTATTTT. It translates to CASLSLSDTQYF. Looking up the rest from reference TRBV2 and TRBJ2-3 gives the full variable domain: EPEVTQTPSHQVTQMGQEVILRCVPISNHLYFYWYRQILGQKVEFLVSFYNNEISEKSEIFDDQFSVERPDGSNFTLKIRSTKLEDSAMYFCASLSLSDTQYFGPGTRLTVL.

The CDR3, as DNA: TGCAGCGTTGAAGATAAAGGAGGTGCTTCAGCCGAGCAGTACTTC. Protein: CSVEDKGGASAEQYF. V usage is TRBV29-1 and J usage is TRBJ2-7, with D possibly TRBD2 on 5 matching bases. There are 15 residues in the CDR3. V lost 0 bases and J 6 bases, leaving 18 bases between the germline ends. Germline CDR1 is SQVTM and CDR2 is ANQGSEA.

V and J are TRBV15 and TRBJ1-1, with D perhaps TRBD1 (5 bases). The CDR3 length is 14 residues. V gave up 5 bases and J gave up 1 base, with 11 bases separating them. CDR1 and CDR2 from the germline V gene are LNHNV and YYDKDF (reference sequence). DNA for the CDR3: TGTGCCACCAGCCTCTGGCAGGGGAACACTGAAGCTTTCTTT. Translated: CATSLWQGNTEAFF.